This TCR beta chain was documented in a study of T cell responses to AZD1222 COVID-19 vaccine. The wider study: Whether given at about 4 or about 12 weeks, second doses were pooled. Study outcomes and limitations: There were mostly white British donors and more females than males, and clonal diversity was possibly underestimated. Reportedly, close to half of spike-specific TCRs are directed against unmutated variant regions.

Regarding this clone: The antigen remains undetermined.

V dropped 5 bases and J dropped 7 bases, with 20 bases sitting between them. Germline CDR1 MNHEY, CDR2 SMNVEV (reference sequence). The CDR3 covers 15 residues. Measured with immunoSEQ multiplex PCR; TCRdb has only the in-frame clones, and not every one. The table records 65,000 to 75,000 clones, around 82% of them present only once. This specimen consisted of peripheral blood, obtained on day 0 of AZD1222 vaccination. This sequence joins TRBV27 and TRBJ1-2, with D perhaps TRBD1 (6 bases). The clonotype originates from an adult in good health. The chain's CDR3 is CASSMTGGGLGGYTF. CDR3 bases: TGTGCCAGCAGTATGACGGGCGGGGGGCTTGGTGGCTACACCTTC.